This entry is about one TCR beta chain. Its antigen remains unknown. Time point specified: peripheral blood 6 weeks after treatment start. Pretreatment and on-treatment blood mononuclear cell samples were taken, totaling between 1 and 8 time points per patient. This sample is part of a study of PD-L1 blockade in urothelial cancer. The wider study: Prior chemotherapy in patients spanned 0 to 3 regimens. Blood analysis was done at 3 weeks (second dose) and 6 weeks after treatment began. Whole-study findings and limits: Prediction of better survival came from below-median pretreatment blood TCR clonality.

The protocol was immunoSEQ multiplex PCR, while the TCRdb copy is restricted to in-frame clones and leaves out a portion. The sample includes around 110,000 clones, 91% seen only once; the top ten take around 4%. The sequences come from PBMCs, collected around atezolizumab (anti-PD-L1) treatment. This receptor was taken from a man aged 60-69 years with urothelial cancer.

CDR3 amino acids: CASSRTSQETQYF. CDR3 bases: TGTGCCAGCAGCCGGACATCCCAAGAGACCCAGTACTTC. The chain couples TRBV7-2 to TRBJ2-5; D might be TRBD1 (5 bases). Germline V CDR1 and CDR2: SGHTA, FQGNSA. The CDR3 has 13 residues. Trimming stripped 5 bases from V and 1 base from J, with 8 bases between.